Listed below are T cell receptor beta chains from one sample, sequenced in a study of T cells in Graves' hyperthyroidism and ophthalmopathy. MiXCR, run by TCRdb on the multiplex PCR reads, gives a single entry per CDR3 protein. The repertoire consists of 450,000 to 600,000 distinct CDR3 sequences, with just under 20% occurring once and the leading ten covering about 50%. The sample taken for sequencing was blood. The receptors were sampled from a man aged 35 to 55 with Graves' ophthalmopathy. Each CDR3 is given with its conserved first and last residue. A D gene is named only where the DNA matches it firmly. For some rows the clone size is stated as once, few or many, or as a class when expanded; others skip it.

J: TRBJ2-1; size: many; V: TRBV6-1; D: TRBD2; DNA: TGTGCCAGCGGGACTAGCGGGGGGGCCGGAAAGTTCTTC; CDR3: CASGTSGGAGKFF
J: TRBJ1-1; size: many; V: TRBV29-1; D: TRBD1; DNA: TGCAGCGTTCAACAGGGGGGTAACACTGAAGCTTTCTTT; CDR3: CSVQQGGNTEAFF
J: TRBJ2-7; size: many; V: TRBV7-6; D: TRBD2; DNA: TGTGCCAGCAGGCGGGACTATTTGGGGGAGCAGTACTTC; CDR3: CASRRDYLGEQYF
J: TRBJ2-2; size: few; V: TRBV12-3/TRBV12-4; D: NA; DNA: TGTGCCAGCAGTTTAGGCAGCTGGAACACCGGGGAGCTGTTTTTT; CDR3: CASSLGSWNTGELFF
J: TRBJ2-3; size: many; V: TRBV7-3; D: NA; DNA: TGTGCCAGCAGCTTCGGCGGGAAGGCGCAGTATTTT; CDR3: CASSFGGKAQYF
J: TRBJ2-1; size: many; V: TRBV12-3/TRBV12-4; D: NA; DNA: TGTGCCAGCAGTTCACCCAGGGGGGGGTCCTACAATGAGCAGTTCTTC; CDR3: CASSSPRGGSYNEQFF
J: TRBJ2-7; size: many; V: TRBV2; D: NA; DNA: TGTGCCAGCAGTGAAGATGGGGGCGGCTACGAGCAGTACTTC; CDR3: CASSEDGGGYEQYF
J: TRBJ1-1; size: many; V: TRBV3-1; D: TRBD1; DNA: TGTGCCAGCGGTCGACAGGGGGTCACTGAAGCTTTCTTT; CDR3: CASGRQGVTEAFF
J: TRBJ2-7; size: many; V: TRBV27; D: NA; DNA: TGTGCCAGCAGTCCCCGGGACCGAGCGCAAGAGCAGTACTTC; CDR3: CASSPRDRAQEQYF
J: TRBJ2-1; size: few; V: TRBV6-1; D: NA; DNA: TGTGCCAGCAGTTCCCCGACTCTTTACAATGAGCAGTTCTTC; CDR3: CASSSPTLYNEQFF
J: TRBJ1-1; size: NA; V: TRBV30; D: NA; DNA: TGTGCCTGGAAAAACAGGGACGAGGCTTTCTTT; CDR3: CAWKNRDEAFF
J: TRBJ2-2; size: NA; V: TRBV4-3; D: TRBD2; DNA: TGCGCCAGCAGCCAAGATATGCTAGCGGGACCGAACACCGGGGAGCTGTTTTTT; CDR3: CASSQDMLAGPNTGELFF
J: TRBJ1-1; size: NA; V: TRBV9; D: NA; DNA: TGTGCCAGCAGCGTAGCTGTGGGACACTATGAAGCTTTCTTT; CDR3: CASSVAVGHYEAFF
J: TRBJ1-5; size: NA; V: TRBV18; D: NA; DNA: TGTGCCAGCTCACTACATCTGGCGCAGGGGAGCAATCAGCCCCAGCATTTT; CDR3: CASSLHLAQGSNQPQHF
J: TRBJ1-6; size: NA; V: TRBV20-1; D: NA; DNA: TGCAGTGCTAGCGACGCGGGACGGGGAAGCTCCTATAATTCACCCCTCCACTTT; CDR3: CSASDAGRGSSYNSPLHF
J: TRBJ1-2; size: few; V: TRBV7-2; D: TRBD1; DNA: TGTGCCAGCAGCCCCGGACAGGGGGGTAGGGATGGCTACACCTTC; CDR3: CASSPGQGGRDGYTF
J: TRBJ2-7; size: few; V: TRBV7-9; D: TRBD1; DNA: TGTGCCAGCAGCACAACAGGGGGGAGCTCCTACGAGCAGTACTTC; CDR3: CASSTTGGSSYEQYF
J: TRBJ2-3; size: many; V: TRBV6-5; D: TRBD2; DNA: TGTGCCAGCAGTTCACTAGCGTCCCGGGATACGCAGTATTTT; CDR3: CASSSLASRDTQYF
J: TRBJ2-7; size: NA; V: TRBV2; D: TRBD1; DNA: TGTGCCAGCAGTGAAGCGCCGGGACAGAACTACGAGCAGTACTTC; CDR3: CASSEAPGQNYEQYF
J: TRBJ2-1; size: many; V: TRBV2; D: NA; DNA: TGTGCCAGCAGTGCCCCCCCGGGAGTGGGTTACAATGAGCAGTTCTTC; CDR3: CASSAPPGVGYNEQFF
J: TRBJ1-1; size: few; V: TRBV7-2; D: NA; DNA: TGTGCCAGCAGCCGGGCGACAGGCAAAAACACTGAAGCTTTCTTT; CDR3: CASSRATGKNTEAFF
J: TRBJ2-7; size: few; V: TRBV27; D: TRBD2; DNA: TGTGCCAGCAGTTTCTGGGGTCGGACTAGACCCTACGAGCAGTACTTC; CDR3: CASSFWGRTRPYEQYF
J: TRBJ1-1; size: few; V: TRBV6-4; D: NA; DNA: TGTGCCAGCAGTGACTCGAAGGTTGTGAGGGACACTGAAGCTTTCTTT; CDR3: CASSDSKVVRDTEAFF